This T cell receptor beta chain was obtained from a study of PD-1 blockade in classical Hodgkin lymphoma. Germline CDR1 MDHEN, CDR2 SYDVKM. Trimming stripped 6 bases from V and 4 bases from J, with 15 bases between. The CDR3 sequence is 14 residues long. Time point here: cycle 4 day 1 (C4D1), after more than five weeks of nivolumab. The patients all showed relapse after autologous stem cell transplantation, while their brentuximab vedotin exposure varied. Negative magnetic selection isolated CD4+ T cells from thawed PBMCs. Sequencing was performed with immunoSEQ multiplex PCR; in TCRdb, only in-frame clones are kept and a portion is missing. The sample has approximately 20,000 clones, roughly 80% seen once; the top ten hold roughly 2.8%.

The V and J genes are TRBV28 and TRBJ1-2; D is ambiguous. The receptor's source is a human donor with classical Hodgkin lymphoma. The starting material was CD4+ T cells from blood, obtained before the fourth cycle of nivolumab. In DNA, the CDR3 is TGTGCCAGCAGCTCAACCGTTGCCGGCTATGGCTACACCTTC. It specifies CASSSTVAGYGYTF.